This T cell receptor (beta chain) is drawn from a study of shared clonotypes between healthy human individuals. There are a few counts of this clone. There are 13 residues in the CDR3. Between the trimmed V and J ends, which lost 2 bases and 4 bases, there was a span of 5 bases. Germline CDR1 MNHEY, CDR2 SVGAGI. Running of the assay took place at deep level. Template for every sorted-subset replicate PCR totaled 150 to 250 ng DNA, roughly 30,000 T cell genomes. Sequencing used immunoSEQ multiplex PCR; TCRdb keeps in-frame clones, though not all of them. This table has 750,000 to 1,000,000 clones, 92% appearing once. It was CD45RO-negative cells, positively selected for CCR7, that made up naive CD8 cells, with terminally differentiated effector memory CD45RA+ cells excluded. Free of recent acute infections or vaccinations, the donors were healthy HIV-negative adults.

The sample consisted of naive CD8+ T cells sorted from blood. The clonotype was recovered from a man under 40 in good health. The chain is built from TRBV6-5 and TRBJ2-2; D unresolved. The CDR3 protein is CASSYVATGELFF. CDR3 nucleotide sequence: TGTGCCAGCAGTTACGTCGCCACCGGGGAGCTGTTTTTT.